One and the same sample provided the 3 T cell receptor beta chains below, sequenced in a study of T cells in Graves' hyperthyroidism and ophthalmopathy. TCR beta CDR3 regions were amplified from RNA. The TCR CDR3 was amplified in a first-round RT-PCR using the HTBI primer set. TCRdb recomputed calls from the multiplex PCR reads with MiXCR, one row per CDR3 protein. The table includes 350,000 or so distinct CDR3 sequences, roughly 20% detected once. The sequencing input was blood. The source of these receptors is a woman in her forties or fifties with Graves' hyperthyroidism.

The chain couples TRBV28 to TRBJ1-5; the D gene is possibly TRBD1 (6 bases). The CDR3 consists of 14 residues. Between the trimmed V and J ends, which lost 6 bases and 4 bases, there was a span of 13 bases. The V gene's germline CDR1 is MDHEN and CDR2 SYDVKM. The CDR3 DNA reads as TGTGCCAGCAGCACAGGGACGGAGAATCAGCCCCAGCATTTT. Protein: CASSTGTENQPQHF.

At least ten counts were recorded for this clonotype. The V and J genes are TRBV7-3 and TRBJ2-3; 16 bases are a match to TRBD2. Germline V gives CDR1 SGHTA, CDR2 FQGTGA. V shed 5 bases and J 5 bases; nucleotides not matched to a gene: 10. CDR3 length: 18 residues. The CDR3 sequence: CASSPGLAGGSSQDTQYF. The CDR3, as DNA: TGTGCCAGCAGCCCGGGACTAGCGGGGGGGTCCTCTCAAGATACGCAGTATTTT.

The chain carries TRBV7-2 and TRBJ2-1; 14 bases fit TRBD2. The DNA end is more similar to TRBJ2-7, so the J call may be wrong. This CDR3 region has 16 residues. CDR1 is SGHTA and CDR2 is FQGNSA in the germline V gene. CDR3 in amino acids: CASSLRGLAGVNEQYF. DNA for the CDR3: TGTGCCAGCAGCTTAAGGGGACTAGCGGGAGTCAATGAGCAGTACTTC.